The 31 T cell receptor beta chains below were found in one sample sequenced in a study of T cell clonality in common variable immunodeficiency. Regarding the study as a whole: In common variable immunodeficiency, TCR beta chains reportedly carried fewer deletions and N-nucleotide insertions.

The method was immunoSEQ multiplex PCR; TCRdb's version includes in-frame clones alone and lacks a portion of them. The data show 40,000 or so clones, with none appearing a single time. Their antigen targets remain unknown. Material for sequencing was peripheral blood mononuclear cells. The receptors stem from a human donor with common variable immunodeficiency.

To note about this clone: Coverage ceases 3 residues before the CDR3 finishes, and the germline J gene fills in the end. The chain has TRBV6-2 or TRBV6-3 and TRBJ2-1; 8 nucleotides line up with TRBD2. The J segment lost 0 bases and the V segment lost 7 bases, leaving 8 bases of the junction unmatched. The CDR3 contains 16 residues. Germline CDR1 reads MNHEY; CDR2 reads SVGEGT. CDR3 in amino acids: CASTTIAGHSYNEQFF. CDR3 DNA (partial): TGTGCCAGCACCACTATAGCGGGGCACTCCTACAATGAG.

Concerning this clone itself: The sequence runs out 3 residues before the end of the CDR3; the remainder is reconstructed from the germline J gene. This sequence joins TRBV6-4 and TRBJ2-5, with D perhaps matching TRBD1 or TRBD2 (5 bases each). CDR1 is MRHNA, CDR2 SNTAGT, per germline. V gave up 6 bases and J gave up 4 bases, with 12 bases separating them. The CDR3 is 13 amino acids. The CDR3 DNA, read in part, is TGTGCCAGCAGCCCCGAGAGGGGAGAGACC. It codes for CASSPERGET. The entire CDR3 is CASSPERGETQYF.

Ten or more counts support this clone. The CDR3 is cut off 3 residues early in the read; its end comes from the germline J gene. The chain joins TRBV30 to TRBJ1-5; no reliable D call. Germline V lookup: CDR1 GTSNPN, CDR2 SVGIG (reference sequence). CDR3 length equals 14 residues. CDR3 loop: CAWSPNRGASPQHF. The covered CDR3 bases are TGTGCCTGGAGTCCTAATCGGGGAGCATCCCCC.

This clone was observed a handful of times. The read terminates 3 residues before the CDR3 end, so the remaining end is supplied by the germline J gene. The chain links TRBV19 to TRBJ2-7, with 7 bases matching TRBD1. V lost 1 base and J lost 2; bases outside the gene matches: 2. The CDR3 length is 14 residues. Germline V gene sequence: CDR1 LNHDA, CDR2 SQIVND (reference sequence). CDR3 sequence: CASSIGGQTYEQYF. The CDR3 bases that were read are TGTGCCAGTAGTATAGGGGGACAGACCTACGAG.

This clone was counted at least ten times. With the read ending 3 residues before the CDR3 end, the germline J gene is used to fill in that end. V usage is TRBV20-1 and J usage is TRBJ2-7, with a weak D call TRBD2 (6 bases). The CDR3 is 16 amino acids. Germline CDR1 and CDR2: DFQATT and SNEGSKA (reference sequence). Trimming took 5 bases from V and 2 from J, leaving 22 bases between them. CDR3 DNA, as far as it was read: TGCAGTGCTCCTTTAAAGCCGGGCGGGGTACCCTACGAG. Protein: CSAPLKPGGVPYE. The whole CDR3 sequence reads CSAPLKPGGVPYEQYF.

This clone was detected many times. The CDR3 goes on 3 residues after the read ends, and that part is filled in from the germline J gene. This chain joins TRBV5-5 and TRBJ2-1; maybe TRBD2 (5 bases). The CDR3 contains 11 residues. Trimming shortened V by 2 bases and J by 8 bases, and 5 bases separated the two germline ends. Germline-derived CDR1 and CDR2 are SGHKS and YYEKEE (reference sequence). CDR3 bases read: TGTGCCAGCAGCTTTAGCGATGAG. As protein: CASSFSDE. The CDR3 reads in full as CASSFSDEQFF.

A word on this clone: The read finishes 3 residues shy of the CDR3 end, and the germline J gene is used to complete it. The V and J genes are TRBV30 and TRBJ2-5; maybe TRBD2 (7 bases). CDR1 GTSNPN and CDR2 SVGIG come from the germline V gene (reference sequence). Between the trimmed V and J ends, which lost 3 bases and 4 bases, there was a span of 12 bases. This CDR3 has 13 amino acids. The part of the CDR3 DNA that was read is TGTGCCTGGAGCTTGGGGGGGCCAGAGACC. Its protein is CAWSLGGPET. The full CDR3 reads CAWSLGGPETQYF.

In this sample, this clone turned up many times. The read comes to an end 3 residues before the CDR3 does, leaving the germline J gene to fill in the end. The chain links TRBV6-2 or TRBV6-3 to TRBJ2-2, with TRBD1 matching over 7 bases. The CDR3 contains 16 residues. The V and J ends lost 4 bases and 1 base, in that order; junction bases with no gene match: 6. CDR1 and CDR2 (germline): MNHEY, SVGEGT. The CDR3 DNA, read in part, is TGTGCCAGCAGTTTCCCGGGACAGAGGAACACCGGGGAG. This translates into CASSFPGQRNTGE. The entire CDR3 sequence reads CASSFPGQRNTGELFF.

There are a few counts of this clone. Sequencing ends 3 residues short of the CDR3 end; the germline J gene provides the rest. The rearrangement links TRBV19 to TRBJ2-1; TRBD1 is a possible D gene (6 bases). Germline assignment: CDR1 LNHDA and CDR2 SQIVND (reference sequence). The CDR3 covers 15 residues. Trimming cost V 6 bases and J 5 bases, with 17 bases left between them. CDR3 sequence: CASSVAVTGNNEQFF. The part of the CDR3 DNA that was read is TGTGCCAGTAGCGTCGCGGTCACAGGGAACAATGAG.

Worth noting for this clone: The read halts 3 residues ahead of the CDR3 end, with the missing end drawn from the germline J gene. This chain links TRBV6-2 or TRBV6-3 with TRBJ1-6; maybe TRBD1 (5 bases). The CDR3 spans 15 residues. V was pared by 10 bases and J by 0 bases, with 13 bases between. Germline lookup yields CDR1 MNHEY and CDR2 SVGEGT. The CDR3 bases that were read are TGTGCCACCACAACAGGAAGCTCCTATAATTCACCC. Protein product: CATTTGSSYNSP. The whole CDR3 is CATTTGSSYNSPLHF.

This clone was detected a few times. The CDR3 end is not reached by the read, which stops 3 residues before it; the germline J gene fills it in. The rearrangement uses TRBV5-1 and TRBJ2-7; no clear D gene. CDR1 is SGHRS and CDR2 is YFSETQ in the germline V gene. This CDR3 spans 14 amino acids. With 4 bases removed from V and 3 bases from J, the gap between germline ends came to 14 bases. CDR3 DNA, as far as it was read: TGCGCCAGCAGCATTTACCCAGAAGGCTACGAG. Protein: CASSIYPEGYE. In full, the CDR3 reads CASSIYPEGYEQYF.

This clone occurred a few times. The CDR3 is cut off 3 residues early in the read; its end comes from the germline J gene. J is TRBJ2-7 and V is TRBV19, with D tentatively TRBD1 (6 bases). Looked up from germline, CDR1 is LNHDA and CDR2 is SQIVND (reference sequence). Trimming stripped 10 bases from V and 0 bases from J, with 10 bases between. This CDR3 is 12 amino acids long. The CDR3 sequence is CATGQRSYEQYF. The sequenced part of the CDR3 DNA is TGTGCCACAGGACAGCGCTCCTACGAG.

This clone was seen repeatedly, ten times or more. The sequenced fragment ends 3 residues before the CDR3 boundary, so the rest is inferred from the germline J gene. The V call is TRBV18, the J call TRBJ2-1; D not resolved. CDR1 is KGHSH and CDR2 is LQKENI in the germline V gene. With 3 bases removed from V and 0 bases from J, the gap between germline ends came to 9 bases. CDR3 size: 15 residues. CDR3 residues: CASSPVGDSYNEQFF. CDR3 DNA, as far as it was read: TGTGCCAGCTCACCGGTCGGTGACTCCTACAATGAG.

Ten or more counts support this clone. The CDR3 goes on 3 residues after the read ends, and that part is filled in from the germline J gene. The chain combines TRBV20-1 with TRBJ2-4; possibly TRBD1 for D (5 bases). Trimming left V 5 bases short and J 0 bases short, with 14 bases between. The CDR3 has 15 residues. CDR1 is DFQATT, CDR2 SNEGSKA, per germline (reference sequence). The CDR3 reads CSAQTGSLAKNIQYF. CDR3 DNA (partial): TGCAGTGCTCAAACAGGTTCACTAGCCAAAAACATT.

This CDR3 is CASSPGTGTEKLFF. The sequenced CDR3 bases are TGTGCCAGCAGCCCCGGGACAGGGACTGAAAAA. This chain uses TRBV7-4 with TRBJ1-4; 9 bases match TRBD1. The read ends 3 residues before the CDR3 terminus; that terminus is restored from the germline J gene. V was pared by 5 bases and J by 7 bases, with 5 bases of the junction left unmatched. Germline loops: CDR1 SGHVT, CDR2 SQSDAQ. The length of the CDR3 is 14 residues. The full variable domain, in which reference TRBV7-4 and TRBJ1-4 provide the parts outside the CDR3, is GAGVSQSPRYKVAKRGRDVALRCDSISGHVTLYWYRQTLGQGSEVLTYSQSDAQRDKSGRPSGRFSAERPERSVSTLKIQRTEQGDSAVYLCASSPGTGTEKLFFGSGTQLSVL.

In its sample, this clone was seen a few times. Incomplete CDR3 DNA: TGTGCCAGCAGTGAAAATGGGCTGACG. Translation gives CASSENGLT. The full CDR3 reads CASSENGLTQYF. This chain links TRBV2 with TRBJ2-3; no firm D call. The CDR3 extends 3 residues past the end of the read, so its final part is completed from the germline J gene. CDR3 length: 12 residues. Germline lookup yields CDR1 SNHLY and CDR2 FYNNEI.

This clone was seen more than once but under ten times. The sequenced fragment ends 3 residues before the CDR3 boundary, so the rest is inferred from the germline J gene. The rearrangement joins TRBV7-9 to TRBJ1-4; D gene unclear. CDR1 is SEHNR and CDR2 is FQNEAQ in the germline V gene (reference sequence). CDR3 length: 12 residues. Trimming took off 5 bases at V and 4 bases at J, with 5 bases between the two ends. CDR3 DNA (partial): TGTGCCAGCAGCCAAAATAATGAAAAA. This encodes CASSQNNEK. The whole CDR3 is CASSQNNEKLFF.

This clone was counted at least ten times. The read stops 3 residues short of the end of the CDR3; the missing end is completed from the germline J gene. The chain joins TRBV15 to TRBJ2-7; tentative D call: TRBD1 (5 bases). From germline, CDR1 is LNHNV and CDR2 YYDKDF (reference sequence). The CDR3 extends over 11 amino acids. Trimming stripped 4 bases from V and 4 bases from J, with 5 bases between. CDR3 amino acids: CATSKGYEQYF. The DNA read from the CDR3 is TGTGCCACCAGCAAGGGGTACGAG.

This clone was seen repeatedly, ten times or more. The CDR3 is cut off 3 residues early in the read; its end comes from the germline J gene. V usage is TRBV18 and J usage is TRBJ2-1, with D perhaps matching TRBD1 (6 bases). Germline V gene sequence: CDR1 KGHSH, CDR2 LQKENI. V shed 4 bases and J shed 0 bases, with 13 bases lying between them. The CDR3 is 16 amino acids. The CDR3 sequence: CASSLTQGSSYNEQFF. The DNA read from the CDR3 is TGTGCCAGCTCACTAACACAGGGTAGCTCCTACAATGAG.

This clone was detected only a few times. The read terminates 3 residues ahead of where the CDR3 ends, so the germline J gene completes it. The gene calls are TRBV7-6 and TRBJ1-1; 8 bases fit TRBD1. The CDR3 has 15 amino acids. CDR1 SGHVS and CDR2 FNYEAQ come from the germline V gene. V gave up 4 bases and J gave up 5 bases; unmatched junction bases: 9. The CDR3 loop reads CASSSRQGILTEAFF. Partial CDR3 DNA: TGTGCCAGCAGCTCCCGACAGGGGATTCTAACTGAA.

As to this clone: The missing CDR3 end, 3 residues past where the read stops, is filled in from the germline J gene. The chain recombines TRBV18 with TRBJ1-5; weak D call: TRBD1 (5 bases). V lost 2 bases and J 7 bases, leaving 12 bases between the germline ends. In germline, CDR1 is KGHSH, CDR2 LQKENI. The CDR3 loop spans 14 amino acids. CDR3 region: CASSPGQGRQPQHF. CDR3 bases read: TGTGCCAGCTCACCAGGGCAGGGCCGGCAGCCC.

CDR3 residues: CASKGLTWDSPLHF. The part of the CDR3 DNA that was read is TGTGCCAGCAAAGGACTTACGTGGGATTCACCC. V is TRBV2 and J is TRBJ1-6; D remains unclear. The sequence runs out 3 residues before the end of the CDR3; the remainder is reconstructed from the germline J gene. Germline V lookup: CDR1 SNHLY, CDR2 FYNNEI. V was shortened by 7 bases and J by 8 bases, with 15 bases between the two germline ends. CDR3 length: 14 amino acids. Full variable domain (missing parts from reference TRBV2 and TRBJ1-6): EPEVTQTPSHQVTQMGQEVILRCVPISNHLYFYWYRQILGQKVEFLVSFYNNEISEKSEIFDDQFSVERPDGSNFTLKIRSTKLEDSAMYFCASKGLTWDSPLHFGNGTRLTVT.

This clone has at least ten counts. The read gets to within 3 residues of the CDR3 end, and the germline J gene fills in the rest. This chain connects TRBV5-6 to TRBJ1-4, with D possibly matching TRBD1 (5 bases). V gave up 4 bases and J gave up 8 bases, with 18 bases separating them. The CDR3 totals 15 residues. The germline gives CDR1 SGHDT, CDR2 YYEEEE. The CDR3 DNA, read in part, is TGTGCCAGCAGCACAGACAGTGAAGGGAGGGAAAAA. Translation gives CASSTDSEGREK. The CDR3 as a whole reads CASSTDSEGREKLFF.

Concerning this clone: The CDR3 end falls 3 residues outside the read, so it is completed with the germline J gene. The chain couples TRBV19 to TRBJ1-3, with D hard to call. V was clipped by 3 bases and J by 2 bases, with 11 bases between them. In germline, CDR1 is LNHDA, CDR2 SQIVND (reference sequence). The CDR3 is 15 residues long. The CDR3: CASSMISIAGNTIYF. The sequenced CDR3 bases are TGTGCCAGTAGTATGATTAGCATCGCTGGAAACACC. The full variable domain, rest sourced from reference TRBV19 and TRBJ1-3, is DGGITQSPKYLFRKEGQNVTLSCEQNLNHDAMYWYRQDPGQGLRLIYYSQIVNDFQKGDIAEGYSVSREKKESFPLTVTSAQKNPTAFYLCASSMISIAGNTIYFGEGSWLTVV.

In its sample, this clone was seen a few times. The read ends 3 residues shy of where the CDR3 ends; the end is completed using the germline J gene. The V and J genes are TRBV19 and TRBJ2-7; D perhaps matches TRBD1 (6 bases). CDR1 and CDR2 (germline): LNHDA, SQIVND (reference sequence). This CDR3 has 15 residues. V was cut by 5 bases and J by 0 bases, with 14 bases left in between. CDR3: CASSFSPDSSYEQYF. The CDR3 bases that were read are TGTGCCAGTAGTTTCTCCCCGGACAGCTCCTACGAG.

There are a few counts of this clone. Coverage ceases 3 residues before the CDR3 finishes, and the germline J gene fills in the end. The chain uses TRBV7-6 and TRBJ2-7; the match to TRBD2 covers 8 bases. CDR3 size: 14 residues. J lost 2 bases, V lost 6 bases, and 6 bases had no gene match. The germline V gene encodes CDR1 SGHVS and CDR2 FNYEAQ. This chain's CDR3 is CASRKAGAPYEQYF. The sequenced CDR3 bases are TGTGCCAGCAGGAAAGCGGGAGCCCCCTACGAG.

To note about this clone: The read comes to an end 3 residues before the CDR3 does, leaving the germline J gene to fill in the end. The chain combines TRBV19 with TRBJ1-5; TRBD1 might be the D (6 bases). Germline V gene sequence: CDR1 LNHDA, CDR2 SQIVND (reference sequence). Trimming pared 3 bases from V and 1 base from J, leaving 10 bases between. The CDR3 is made up of 15 amino acids. CDR3 DNA, as far as it was read: TGTGCCAGTAGTATGGGGGCCCAAAGCAATCAGCCC. Amino acid sequence: CASSMGAQSNQP. The full CDR3 is CASSMGAQSNQPQHF.

This clone was picked up a small number of times. The CDR3 end lies 3 residues beyond the end of the read and is filled in from the germline J gene. The chain is built from TRBV6-2 or TRBV6-3 and TRBJ2-1; 7 nucleotides align to TRBD2. The CDR3 loop spans 15 amino acids. CDR1 and CDR2 (germline): MNHEY, SVGEGT. V dropped 4 bases and J dropped 2; count of bases not matched to a gene: 5. CDR3 in amino acids: CASSFSSGPYNEQFF. The covered CDR3 bases are TGTGCCAGCAGTTTTTCTAGCGGCCCCTACAATGAG.

This clone was detected only a few times. Coverage ceases 3 residues before the CDR3 finishes, and the germline J gene fills in the end. The chain recombines TRBV7-9 with TRBJ1-6; D gene uncertain. V was trimmed by 2 bases and J by 9 bases, leaving 11 bases between them. The germline CDR1 and CDR2 sequences are SEHNR and FQNEAQ (reference sequence). This CDR3 region has 14 residues. The covered CDR3 bases are TGTGCCAGCAGCTTATTATCCGAGGGTTCACCC. Its protein is CASSLLSEGSP. The CDR3 in its entirety is CASSLLSEGSPLHF.

About this clone itself: From the germline J gene comes the end of the CDR3, since the read stops 3 residues before it. V is TRBV18 and J is TRBJ2-7; no clear D gene. V gave up 3 bases and J gave up 6 bases, with 9 bases separating them. Germline lookup yields CDR1 KGHSH and CDR2 LQKENI. This CDR3 spans 12 amino acids. The sequenced CDR3 bases are TGTGCCAGCTCACCCCGGTTCGCCGAG. Translating it yields CASSPRFAE. In full, the CDR3 reads CASSPRFAEQYF.

The table lists this clone with many counts. The read ends 3 residues early relative to the CDR3; the germline J gene fills the gap. V gene TRBV20-1 combines with J gene TRBJ2-6, with 11 bases lining up with TRBD2. J gave up 0 bases and V 5 bases, and 6 bases lay outside the gene matches. This CDR3 has 17 residues. The germline V gene encodes CDR1 DFQATT and CDR2 SNEGSKA (reference sequence). The sequenced part of the CDR3 DNA is TGCAGTGCTGGCAGGACTAGCGGGTTCTCTGGGGCCAACGTC. Protein sequence: CSAGRTSGFSGANV. The CDR3 reads in full as CSAGRTSGFSGANVLTF.